Below, 31 T cell receptor beta chains from the same sample are listed, as sequenced in a study of graft-versus-host responses after intestinal transplantation. No antigen has been assigned to these receptors. Assay: immunoSEQ multiplex PCR; the TCRdb copy retains only in-frame clones and omits some. The table lists some 110,000 clones, around nine tenths of them singletons, with roughly 0.24% in the top ten. Specimen: unstimulated CD4+ T cells sorted from spleen or lymph node cells, collected before transplant. All receptors come from a human donor who was the organ donor for an intestinal transplant.

A word on this clone: The junction departs from germline at one end; a sequencing error may be responsible. The rearrangement links TRBV6-6 to TRBJ2-7, with D possibly called TRBD1 or TRBD2 (6 bases each). The CDR3 spans 11 residues. The germline gives CDR1 MNHNY, CDR2 SVGAGI (reference sequence). CDR3 DNA: TGTGCCAGCAGGGGGCGGGGACAACCGATCTTC. Translating gives CASRGRGQPIF.

The gene calls are TRBV28 and TRBJ1-5; D perhaps matches TRBD1 (6 bases). V was cut by 3 bases and J by 3 bases, with 12 bases left in between. Per the germline V gene, CDR1 is MDHEN and CDR2 is SYDVKM. The CDR3 is made up of 15 amino acids. The CDR3 DNA reads as TGTGCCAGCAGTTTCCTGGACAGCCCCAATCAGCCCCAGCATTTT. It is translated as CASSFLDSPNQPQHF.

The gene calls are TRBV29-1 and TRBJ1-1, with TRBD1 matching over 9 bases. Germline-derived CDR1 and CDR2 are SQVTM and ANQGSEA. After removal of 6 bases from V and 4 bases from J, the junction contained 3 bases not matched to a gene. The CDR3 loop spans 12 amino acids. CDR3 protein: CSVGQGGTEAFF. The DNA of the CDR3 is TGCAGCGTGGGACAGGGCGGCACTGAAGCTTTCTTT.

The rearrangement uses TRBV19 and TRBJ1-4; D is unclear. Germline V gives CDR1 LNHDA, CDR2 SQIVND (reference sequence). The V gene lost 6 bases and the J gene lost 0 bases, with 14 bases spanning the gap. The CDR3 has 16 amino acids. In DNA form, the CDR3 reads TGTGCCAGTAGGGATCGGTCGCGGGCAACTAATGAAAAACTGTTTTTT. Its protein product is CASRDRSRATNEKLFF.

The rearrangement links TRBV19 to TRBJ2-1; 13 nucleotides agree with TRBD2. The CDR3 sequence is 14 residues long. Germline V gene sequence: CDR1 LNHDA, CDR2 SQIVND (reference sequence). V lost 3 bases to trimming and J lost 11 bases; unmatched junction nucleotides: 4. The CDR3: CASSIQGLAGKQFF. The CDR3 coding sequence is TGTGCCAGTAGTATTCAGGGACTAGCGGGAAAGCAGTTCTTC.

This clone appeared a few times. This rearrangement joins TRBV11-3 to TRBJ2-5; 7 nucleotides match TRBD1. The J segment lost 7 bases and the V segment lost 1 base, leaving 0 bases of the junction unmatched. Germline V gene data show CDR1 as SGHNT and CDR2 as YENEEA. This CDR3 has 12 residues. The chain's CDR3 is CASSLAGGTQYF. The CDR3 region has the DNA TGTGCCAGCAGCTTAGCAGGGGGGACCCAGTACTTC.

V usage is TRBV5-1 and J usage is TRBJ2-5, with TRBD2 matching 7 bases. This CDR3 is built from 18 residues. In germline, CDR1 is SGHRS, CDR2 YFSETQ. Losses at the gene ends were 0 bases for V and 1 base for J; bases not matched to a gene: 12. The CDR3 nucleotides read TGCGCCAGCAGCTTGGGCCCGCCTCTTCTAGCGGCCCAAGAGACCCAGTACTTC. It codes for CASSLGPPLLAAQETQYF.

V usage is TRBV10-3 and J usage is TRBJ2-2, with D perhaps being TRBD1 or TRBD2 (7 bases each). Germline V gene lookup returns CDR1 ENHRY and CDR2 SYGVKD. The CDR3 totals 16 residues. Between the trimmed V and J ends, which lost 2 bases and 4 bases, there was a span of 14 bases. The CDR3 bases are TGTGCCATCAGTGAGGCAGCCAGGGGGGGCACCGGGGAGCTGTTTTTT. This encodes CAISEAARGGTGELFF.

V usage is TRBV9 and J usage is TRBJ2-2; unclear D gene. There are 16 residues in the CDR3. Germline V lookup: CDR1 SGDLS, CDR2 YYNGEE. V lost 4 bases, J lost 5 bases, and 18 bases lay in between. The CDR3, as DNA: TGTGCCAGCAGCCCCCGATCCTGGGCGTATACCGGGGAGCTGTTTTTT. This sequence encodes CASSPRSWAYTGELFF.

V gene TRBV30 combines with J gene TRBJ2-7; D is undetermined. The CDR3 has 11 residues. From germline, CDR1 is GTSNPN and CDR2 SVGIG (reference sequence). V was shortened by 2 bases and J by 5 bases, with 7 bases between the two germline ends. CDR3 region: CAWSQLDEQYF. CDR3 sequence (DNA): TGTGCCTGGAGTCAACTGGACGAGCAGTACTTC.

This chain uses TRBV6-1 with TRBJ1-3, with D possibly matching TRBD1 (6 bases). The germline gives CDR1 MNHNS, CDR2 SASEGT. V was cut by 10 bases and J by 2 bases, with 12 bases left in between. This CDR3 region has 13 residues. CDR3 in amino acids: CAKISGAGNTIYF. The CDR3 DNA sequence: TGTGCCAAGATATCAGGGGCTGGAAACACCATATATTTT.

The chain couples TRBV9 to TRBJ2-5; tentatively, D is TRBD1 (5 bases). The closer fit of TRBJ2-7 to the DNA end suggests the J call may be wrong. CDR3 length: 15 amino acids. Germline V gene sequence: CDR1 SGDLS, CDR2 YYNGEE. The CDR3 region is CASSVRAGWTYEQYF. Here the CDR3 DNA reads TGTGCCAGCAGCGTAAGGGCAGGGTGGACCTACGAGCAGTACTTC.

The rearrangement joins TRBV15 to TRBJ2-1; 9 bases agree with TRBD2. The CDR3 totals 16 residues. Germline assignment: CDR1 LNHNV and CDR2 YYDKDF (reference sequence). The V and J ends lost 5 bases and 6 bases, in that order; junction bases with no gene match: 11. The CDR3 DNA sequence: TGTGCCACCAGCGCCTCCCGCGGGAGGGCCCTCAATGAGCAGTTCTTC. Its translation is CATSASRGRALNEQFF.

About this clone: The same CDR3 can be traced to other DNA sequences in this sample. The chain carries TRBV2 and TRBJ1-2; possibly TRBD1 for D (5 bases). Deletions cut 5 bases from V and 0 bases from J, with 7 bases between. Germline lookup yields CDR1 SNHLY and CDR2 FYNNEI. This CDR3 has 13 residues. CDR3 coding DNA: TGTGCCAGCAGTCAGGGAGCTAACTATGGCTACACCTTC. Its protein product is CASSQGANYGYTF.

V gene TRBV27 combines with J gene TRBJ1-4; D gene uncertain. This CDR3 is built from 14 residues. With 6 bases removed from V and 4 bases from J, the gap between germline ends came to 12 bases. Germline V gene sequence: CDR1 MNHEY, CDR2 SMNVEV (reference sequence). The DNA of the CDR3 is TGTGCCAGCAGCTGGGGTACTAATAATGAAAAACTGTTTTTT. As protein: CASSWGTNNEKLFF. The full variable domain, with the rest looked up from reference TRBV27 and TRBJ1-4, is EAQVTQNPRYLITVTGKKLTVTCSQNMNHEYMSWYRQDPGLGLRQIYYSMNVEVTDKGDVPEGYKVSRKEKRNFPLILESPSPNQTSLYFCASSWGTNNEKLFFGSGTQLSVL.

V and J are TRBV19 and TRBJ1-5; no firm D call. Germline values: CDR1 LNHDA, CDR2 SQIVND (reference sequence). CDR3 length equals 15 residues. Trimming cost V 0 bases and J 5 bases, with 11 bases left between them. In DNA form, the CDR3 reads TGTGCCAGTAGTATAGAGAAAGGGCCCTATCAGCCCCAGCATTTT. Translated: CASSIEKGPYQPQHF.

V and J are TRBV28 and TRBJ2-5, with D maybe TRBD1 (7 bases). The germline CDR1 and CDR2 sequences are MDHEN and SYDVKM. The CDR3 loop spans 15 amino acids. V lost 2 bases and J lost 5, with 15 bases in between. DNA for the CDR3: TGTGCCAGCAGTTTAAGACTAGGGGGCCCGGAGACCCAGTACTTC. This encodes CASSLRLGGPETQYF.

This chain links TRBV30 with TRBJ1-2; 11 nucleotides agree with TRBD1. Germline CDR1 is GTSNPN and CDR2 is SVGIG (reference sequence). J gave up 5 bases and V 3 bases, and 14 bases lay outside the gene matches. This CDR3 spans 17 amino acids. The CDR3 reads CAWRNRDRGFFAYGYTF. The CDR3 DNA reads TGTGCCTGGAGGAACCGGGACAGGGGGTTTTTCGCTTATGGCTACACCTTC.

This chain connects TRBV6-5 to TRBJ1-2; 9 nucleotides align to TRBD1. The CDR3 consists of 13 residues. CDR1 is MNHEY, CDR2 SVGAGI, per germline. After removal of 10 bases from V and 3 bases from J, the junction contained 6 bases not matched to a gene. CDR3 sequence: CATRRDRDYGYTF. DNA of the CDR3: TGTGCCACTCGTAGGGACAGGGACTATGGCTACACCTTC.

The J gene is TRBJ2-7, the V gene TRBV7-2; the D gene is possibly TRBD2 (5 bases). The germline V gene has CDR1 SGHTA and CDR2 FQGNSA. CDR3 size: 13 residues. V was pared by 5 bases and J by 4 bases, with 12 bases between. CDR3 sequence (DNA): TGTGCCAGCAGCCCTAGCTCCTATTACGAGCAGTACTTC. Protein product: CASSPSSYYEQYF.

The V call is TRBV4-2, the J call TRBJ2-5; weak D call: TRBD1 (6 bases). The J call may be incorrect, as the DNA end agrees better with TRBJ2-7. CDR3 size: 15 residues. The germline V gene has CDR1 LGHNA and CDR2 YNFKEQ. The CDR3 DNA follows: TGTGCCAGCAGCCAAGAGTCACAGGGTGTCTACGAGCAGTACTTC. Protein sequence: CASSQESQGVYEQYF.

The V gene is TRBV7-3, the J gene TRBJ2-7; TRBD2 matches 14 bases. CDR3 length: 15 amino acids. Trimming removed 6 bases from V and 5 bases from J; junction bases left unmatched: 6. The germline gives CDR1 SGHTA, CDR2 FQGTGA. Here the CDR3 DNA reads TGTGCCAGCAGTCCTGGGACTAGCGGGAGAAACGAGCAGTACTTC. Amino acid sequence: CASSPGTSGRNEQYF. The full variable domain, with the rest looked up from reference TRBV7-3 and TRBJ2-7, is GAGVSQTPSNKVTEKGKYVELRCDPISGHTALYWYRQSLGQGPEFLIYFQGTGAADDSGLPNDRFFAVRPEGSVSTLKIQRTERGDSAVYLCASSPGTSGRNEQYFGPGTRLTVT.

The CDR3 loop reads CASRNSAQANTGELFF. For the CDR3, the DNA is TGTGCCAGTAGGAATAGTGCACAGGCGAACACCGGGGAGCTGTTTTTT. The V call is TRBV19, the J call TRBJ2-2, with D tentatively TRBD1 (5 bases). V lost 6 bases and J 0 bases, leaving 14 bases between the germline ends. In germline, CDR1 is LNHDA, CDR2 SQIVND (reference sequence). CDR3 length equals 16 residues.

This chain links TRBV6-5 with TRBJ1-2, with D possibly TRBD1 on 5 matching bases. The CDR3 length is 13 residues. CDR1 and CDR2 from the germline V gene are MNHEY and SVGAGI. The V and J ends lost 5 bases and 12 bases respectively, with 19 bases between them. CDR3 sequence reads: CASSALGTSQDTF. The DNA of the CDR3 is TGTGCCAGCAGTGCTCTAGGGACTTCTCAAGACACCTTC.

The chain joins TRBV5-1 to TRBJ2-3, with D perhaps matching TRBD1 (6 bases). V lost 2 bases, J lost 8 bases, and 15 bases lay in between. Per the germline V gene, CDR1 is SGHRS and CDR2 is YFSETQ. This CDR3 has 14 residues. CDR3: CASSFQGTSGTQYF. In DNA form, the CDR3 reads TGCGCCAGCAGCTTCCAGGGGACATCCGGTACGCAGTATTTT. Using reference TRBV5-1 and TRBJ2-3 for the parts outside the CDR3, the full variable domain is KAGVTQTPRYLIKTRGQQVTLSCSPISGHRSVSWYQQTPGQGLQFLFEYFSETQRNKGNFPGRFSGRQFSNSRSEMNVSTLELGDSALYLCASSFQGTSGTQYFGPGTRLTVL.

The chain couples TRBV28 to TRBJ2-1; tentatively, D is TRBD2 (5 bases). The CDR3 contains 16 residues. V lost 7 bases, J lost 2 bases, and 18 bases lay in between. Germline-derived CDR1 and CDR2 are MDHEN and SYDVKM. Here the CDR3 DNA reads TGTGCCAGCATCCCGAATTCGGGATCGCCCTACAATGAGCAGTTCTTC. Amino acid sequence: CASIPNSGSPYNEQFF.

The chain employs TRBV27 and TRBJ2-5, with D possibly matching TRBD2 (5 bases). The CDR3 length is 15 residues. CDR1 is MNHEY and CDR2 is SMNVEV in the germline V gene (reference sequence). V lost 3 bases and J 2 bases, leaving 13 bases between the germline ends. The CDR3 coding sequence is TGTGCCAGCAGTTTCGGGTTGAGCGGACAAGAGACCCAGTACTTC. It encodes CASSFGLSGQETQYF.

The V gene is TRBV11-2, the J gene TRBJ1-4; 7 bases agree with TRBD1. The J segment lost 4 bases and the V segment lost 5 bases, leaving 7 bases of the junction unmatched. The CDR3 is 15 residues long. Germline-derived CDR1 and CDR2 are SGHAT and FQNNGV. CDR3 region: CASSPGGHGNEKLFF. DNA of the CDR3: TGTGCCAGCAGCCCAGGGGGGCATGGTAATGAAAAACTGTTTTTT.

The rearrangement links TRBV11-2 to TRBJ1-1; D uncertain. CDR1 and CDR2 (germline): SGHAT, FQNNGV. Trimming left V 2 bases short and J 5 bases short, with 9 bases between. The CDR3 is made up of 13 amino acids. The CDR3 loop reads CASSLYPGTEAFF. CDR3 sequence (DNA): TGTGCCAGCAGCTTATACCCAGGAACTGAAGCTTTCTTT. The full variable domain, with the rest looked up from reference TRBV11-2 and TRBJ1-1, is EAGVAQSPRYKIIEKRQSVAFWCNPISGHATLYWYQQILGQGPKLLIQFQNNGVVDDSQLPKDRFSAERLKGVDSTLKIQPAKLEDSAVYLCASSLYPGTEAFFGQGTRLTVV.

The gene calls are TRBV7-2 and TRBJ2-5, with 10 positions matching TRBD1. J gave up 0 bases and V 5 bases, and 3 bases lay outside the gene matches. CDR1 is SGHTA and CDR2 is FQGNSA in the germline V gene. The CDR3 totals 15 residues. In DNA form, the CDR3 reads TGTGCCAGCAGCGGGGGACAGGGGCACCAAGAGACCCAGTACTTC. As protein: CASSGGQGHQETQYF.

V gene TRBV19 combines with J gene TRBJ2-3, with TRBD1 matching over 8 bases. The CDR3 contains 14 residues. V shed 6 bases and J 3 bases; nucleotides not matched to a gene: 5. From germline, CDR1 is LNHDA and CDR2 SQIVND (reference sequence). The CDR3 reads CASRPGGRTDTQYF. CDR3 in DNA: TGTGCCAGTAGGCCAGGGGGCCGGACAGATACGCAGTATTTT. Based on the CDR3 plus reference TRBV19 and TRBJ2-3, the full variable domain is DGGITQSPKYLFRKEGQNVTLSCEQNLNHDAMYWYRQDPGQGLRLIYYSQIVNDFQKGDIAEGYSVSREKKESFPLTVTSAQKNPTAFYLCASRPGGRTDTQYFGPGTRLTVL.